The 5 T cell receptor beta chains given below trace back to one sample, sequenced in a study of metastatic and nonmetastatic thyroid tumors. TCRdb re-analyzed the PCR reads through MiXCR. Among approximately 30,000 clones listed, 25% to 35% were seen once. Each patient went into thyroid surgery without having received any treatment. What was sequenced was blood. These receptor sequences come from a female donor with papillary thyroid cancer or a benign thyroid nodule (not recorded which). Some clones in this sample may be carry-over from other donors' samples.

This clone was detected only a few times. This rearrangement joins TRBV6-1 to TRBJ1-2; a possible D gene is TRBD1 (6 bases). The CDR3 consists of 15 residues. Germline-derived CDR1 and CDR2 are MNHNS and SASEGT. Trimming cost V 2 bases and J 2 bases, with 12 bases left between them. The CDR3 nucleotides read TGTGCCAGCAGTGAATATCGGCAGGGGAACTATGGCTACACCTTC. It yields the protein CASSEYRQGNYGYTF.

Ten or more counts support this clone. V usage is TRBV28 and J usage is TRBJ2-5, with unresolved D. Trimming removed 6 bases at V and 0 bases at J, with 8 bases between. Germline V gene sequence: CDR1 MDHEN, CDR2 SYDVKM. CDR3 size: 13 residues. CDR3 sequence: CASSYSYQETQYF. CDR3 coding DNA: TGTGCCAGCAGCTATTCGTACCAAGAGACCCAGTACTTC.

This clone was counted between two and nine times. This chain connects TRBV2 to TRBJ2-7; the D is unclear. In germline, CDR1 is SNHLY, CDR2 FYNNEI. This CDR3 has 11 residues. Trimming removed 7 bases from V and 4 bases from J, with 8 bases in between. The CDR3 nucleotides are TGTGCCAGCACTGTCGGGTACGAGCAGTACTTC. Encoded protein: CASTVGYEQYF. The entire variable domain, with the rest obtained from reference TRBV2 and TRBJ2-7, is as follows: EPEVTQTPSHQVTQMGQEVILRCVPISNHLYFYWYRQILGQKVEFLVSFYNNEISEKSEIFDDQFSVERPDGSNFTLKIRSTKLEDSAMYFCASTVGYEQYFGPGTRLTVT.

The V call is TRBV20-1, the J call TRBJ1-1, with D uncertain. Trimming stripped 5 bases from V and 1 base from J, with 2 bases between. The CDR3 covers 10 residues. Germline assignment: CDR1 DFQATT and CDR2 SNEGSKA (reference sequence). CDR3 in DNA: TGCAGTGCTTGGAACACTGAAGCTTTCTTT. Translation: CSAWNTEAFF.

This clone has ten or more counts. The chain carries TRBV12-3 or TRBV12-4 and TRBJ2-5, with 10 positions matching TRBD2. The CDR3 totals 14 residues. The V segment lost 3 bases and the J segment 4 bases; nucleotides outside the gene matches: 2. CDR3 loop: CASSLASGRETQYF. CDR3 in DNA: TGTGCCAGCAGTTTGGCTAGCGGGAGAGAGACCCAGTACTTC.